The clone carrying this T cell receptor (beta chain) appeared many times. Trimming removed 2 bases at V and 3 bases at J, with 18 bases between. The CDR3 has 17 residues. The germline V gene has CDR1 SGHRS and CDR2 YFSETQ. TCRbeta library preparation incorporated unique molecular identifiers. TCRdb re-called the PCR reads through MiXCR, storing one row per CDR3 protein. Among about 200,000 distinct CDR3 sequences listed, roughly 8.1% were seen once. This entry is derived from a study of T-cell reconstitution after alpha-beta-depleted transplantation in children. Sequencing was performed on PBMCs, mostly from graft donor cells, taken 360 days after TCRalphabeta/CD19-depleted stem cell transplant. The V and J genes are TRBV5-1 and TRBJ2-4, with D possibly matching TRBD2 (5 bases). The receptor's source is a male patient between 2 and 10 years old who had a stem cell transplant for acute myeloid leukemia, so the T cells may come from the graft donor. The CDR3 DNA follows: TGCGCCAGCAGCTTCTTATCCGGGGTTAACTTCAAAAACATTCAGTACTTC. This gives the protein CASSFLSGVNFKNIQYF.